This record concerns one T cell receptor beta chain sequence. CDR1 and CDR2 from the germline V gene are SEHNR and FQNEAQ (reference sequence). Trimming removed 6 bases at V and 3 bases at J, with 5 bases between. The CDR3 covers 11 residues. Libraries were prepared by immunoSEQ multiplex PCR; TCRdb keeps only in-frame clonotypes and omits some of them. The sample has about 250,000 clones, around 87% seen once. This sample stems from a study of blood T cell repertoires in COVID-19. The wider study: The samples span acute and convalescent COVID-19 from the United States, Italy and Spain. PBMCs, B-cell-depleted T cells, or T cells provided the cDNA or gDNA that made up the material.

Recruitment covered about two dozen US areas and drew participants whose ages spanned roughly 18 to 89 years. The sequence was obtained from a woman in her 30s with acute COVID-19. V usage is TRBV7-9 and J usage is TRBJ1-1; D remains unclear. Sequenced: PBMCs or T cells enriched from blood (not recorded which). Here the CDR3 DNA reads TGTGCCAGCAGTTCCTACACTGAAGCTTTCTTT. This sequence encodes CASSSYTEAFF.